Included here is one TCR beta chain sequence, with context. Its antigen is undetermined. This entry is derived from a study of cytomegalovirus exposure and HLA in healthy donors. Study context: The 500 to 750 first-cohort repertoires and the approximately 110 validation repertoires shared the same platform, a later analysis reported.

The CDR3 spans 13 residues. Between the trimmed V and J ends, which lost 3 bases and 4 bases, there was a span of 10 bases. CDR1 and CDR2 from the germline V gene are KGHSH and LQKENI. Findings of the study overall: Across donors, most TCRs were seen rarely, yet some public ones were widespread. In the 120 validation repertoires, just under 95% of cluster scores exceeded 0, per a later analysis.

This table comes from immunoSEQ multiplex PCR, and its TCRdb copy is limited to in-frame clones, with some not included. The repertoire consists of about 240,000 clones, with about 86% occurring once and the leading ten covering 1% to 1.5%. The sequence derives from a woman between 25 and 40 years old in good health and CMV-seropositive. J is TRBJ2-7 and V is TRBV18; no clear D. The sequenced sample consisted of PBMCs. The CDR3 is CASSPPVGYEQYF. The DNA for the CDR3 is TGTGCCAGCTCACCCCCGGTCGGGTACGAGCAGTACTTC.